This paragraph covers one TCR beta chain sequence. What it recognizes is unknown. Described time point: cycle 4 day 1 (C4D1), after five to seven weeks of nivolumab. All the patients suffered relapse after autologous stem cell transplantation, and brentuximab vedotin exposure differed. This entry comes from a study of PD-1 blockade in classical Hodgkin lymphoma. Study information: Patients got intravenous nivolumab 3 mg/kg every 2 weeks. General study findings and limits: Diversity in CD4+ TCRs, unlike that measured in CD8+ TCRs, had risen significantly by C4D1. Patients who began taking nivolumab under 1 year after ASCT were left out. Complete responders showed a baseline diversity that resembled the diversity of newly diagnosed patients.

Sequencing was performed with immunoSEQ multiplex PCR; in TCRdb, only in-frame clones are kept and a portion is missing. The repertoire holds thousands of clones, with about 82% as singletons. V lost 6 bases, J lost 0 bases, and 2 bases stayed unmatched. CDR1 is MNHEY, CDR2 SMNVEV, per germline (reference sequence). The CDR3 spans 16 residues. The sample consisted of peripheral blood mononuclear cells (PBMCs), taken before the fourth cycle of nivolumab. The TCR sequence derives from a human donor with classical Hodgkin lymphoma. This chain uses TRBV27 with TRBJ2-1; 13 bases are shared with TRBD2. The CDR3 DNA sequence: TGTGCCAGCAGGACTAGCGGGGGGAGCTCCTACAATGAGCAGTTCTTC. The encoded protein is CASRTSGGSSYNEQFF.